Following are 23 T cell receptor beta chains from one sample sequenced in a study of blood T cells in healthy people across ages. The use of a sample-barcoded 5' primer and a J-beta primer mix characterized a second PCR of roughly 7 to 11 cycles. MiXCR, run by TCRdb on the 5' RACE reads, gives a single entry per CDR3 protein. The sample shows about 780,000 distinct CDR3 sequences, under 30% of them seen only once. The sample was also linked to a second study, of T cells of mothers and their children.

Sequencing was carried out using blood. These receptors were taken from a boy aged 5-17 years in good health.

V is TRBV29-1 and J is TRBJ1-6; TRBD1 is a possible D gene (6 bases). The CDR3 totals 13 residues. V was cut by 7 bases and J by 6 bases, with 13 bases left in between. Germline CDR1 reads SQVTM; CDR2 reads ANQGSEA. As DNA, the CDR3 is TGCAGCGAAGGCCGACAGGCTAATTCACCCCTCCACTTT. It encodes CSEGRQANSPLHF.

This clonotype was counted only a few times. The CDR3 DNA reads as TGTGCCAGCAGTTCCCTAGGGACAGGGTCCCACGAGCAGTACTTC. It is translated as CASSSLGTGSHEQYF. This chain uses TRBV12-3 or TRBV12-4 with TRBJ2-7, with 9 positions matching TRBD1. The length of the CDR3 is 15 residues. V lost 4 bases and J lost 5; bases outside the gene matches: 9.

The gene calls are TRBV20-1 and TRBJ2-3; the D is unclear. V was shortened by 3 bases and J by 2 bases, with 6 bases between the two germline ends. CDR1 is DFQATT and CDR2 is SNEGSKA in the germline V gene (reference sequence). The CDR3 has 12 amino acids. The CDR3 region has the DNA TGCAGTGCTAGTCCAGTCACAGATACGCAGTATTTT. The encoded protein is CSASPVTDTQYF.

The genes are TRBV11-2 and TRBJ1-2; 7 bases agree with TRBD1. The ends lost 5 bases at V and 5 bases at J; junction bases unmatched: 23. The CDR3 consists of 19 residues. Per germline, CDR1 SGHAT and CDR2 FQNNGV. The CDR3 reads CASSPGRGRGARGNYGYTF. The CDR3 coding sequence is TGTGCCAGCAGCCCTGGAAGGGGGCGAGGGGCAAGGGGGAATTATGGCTACACCTTC.

This clonotype occurred once. A much larger clone sits a single nucleotide away, making a read error possible. The J gene is TRBJ2-5, the V gene TRBV28; D uncertain. CDR3 length: 13 amino acids. Germline V gene data show CDR1 as MDHEN and CDR2 as SYDVKM. CDR3 bases: TGTACCAGCAGTTTCTTGTTTTCCAAGACCCAGTACTTC. This translates into CTSSFLFSKTQYF.

This clonotype was observed a handful of times. The chain recombines TRBV4-1 with TRBJ1-1; perhaps TRBD1 as D (5 bases). Looked up from germline, CDR1 is MGHRA and CDR2 is YSYEKL. This CDR3 spans 15 amino acids. With 0 bases removed from V and 1 base from J, the gap between germline ends came to 9 bases. CDR3: CASSQDSRGNTEAFF. The DNA for the CDR3 is TGCGCCAGCAGCCAAGATTCTAGGGGGAACACTGAAGCTTTCTTT.

This clonotype was counted a few times. The CDR3 carries no conserved terminal phenylalanine or tryptophan, so it likely arises from a read error. The rearrangement joins TRBV9 to TRBJ1-2, with D possibly being TRBD1 (5 bases). Trimming took off 4 bases at V and 9 bases at J, with 16 bases between the two ends. The V gene's germline CDR1 is SGDLS and CDR2 YYNGEE. There are 13 residues in the CDR3. CDR3 nucleotides: TGTGCCAGCAGCCCCGGGCAGGGTGGAAGCTACACCCTC. Its protein product is CASSPGQGGSYTL.

This clonotype appeared a few times. The genes are TRBV20-1 and TRBJ2-5; D unclear. The length of the CDR3 is 11 residues. From germline, CDR1 is DFQATT and CDR2 SNEGSKA (reference sequence). Deletions cut 1 base from V and 4 bases from J, with 4 bases between. The CDR3 sequence is CSARARETQYF. CDR3 bases: TGCAGTGCTAGAGCTCGAGAGACCCAGTACTTC.

The DNA for the CDR3 is TGCGCCAGCAGCTTGCCCTGGGGGACTCGCGACGATGAGCAGTTCTTC. The encoded protein is CASSLPWGTRDDEQFF. The genes are TRBV5-1 and TRBJ2-1; maybe TRBD2 (6 bases). Germline assignment: CDR1 SGHRS and CDR2 YFSETQ. The CDR3 consists of 16 residues. Deletions cut 1 base from V and 8 bases from J, with 19 bases between.

The chain employs TRBV5-1 and TRBJ1-2; D is perhaps TRBD1 (6 bases). The CDR3 length is 15 residues. Germline V lookup: CDR1 SGHRS, CDR2 YFSETQ. V lost 4 bases, J lost 3 bases, and 16 bases lay in between. CDR3 sequence (DNA): TGCGCCAGCAGCCAAGACAGGTTGGAGGACTATGGCTACACCTTC. Amino acids: CASSQDRLEDYGYTF.

The chain combines TRBV20-1 with TRBJ1-2; possibly TRBD1 for D (6 bases). The V gene's germline CDR1 is DFQATT and CDR2 SNEGSKA (reference sequence). Deletions cut 0 bases from V and 4 bases from J, with 15 bases between. CDR3 length: 15 amino acids. The CDR3 coding sequence is TGCAGTGCTAGAGATGGAACCAGGGGAGGCTATGGCTACACCTTC. This encodes CSARDGTRGGYGYTF.

The V call is TRBV3-1, the J call TRBJ1-4, with 8 bases identical to TRBD1. J lost 10 bases, V lost 0 bases, and 10 bases had no gene match. This CDR3 is 16 amino acids long. Germline V gene data show CDR1 as LGHDT and CDR2 as YNNKEL (reference sequence). The chain's CDR3 is CASSQDYQGARGKLFF. The DNA for the CDR3 is TGTGCCAGCAGCCAAGATTATCAGGGGGCGCGGGGAAAACTGTTTTTT.

V gene TRBV12-3 or TRBV12-4 combines with J gene TRBJ2-3; tentative D call: TRBD1 (6 bases). V lost 2 bases and J lost 5, with 14 bases in between. The CDR3 covers 15 residues. CDR3 in DNA: TGTGCCAGCAGTTTACGACACGGGACACAAGATACGCAGTATTTT. Its translation: CASSLRHGTQDTQYF.

This sequence joins TRBV14 and TRBJ2-5; no firm D call. Trimming stripped 0 bases from V and 5 bases from J, with 7 bases between. The germline CDR1 and CDR2 sequences are SGHDN and FVKESK. The CDR3 is 13 amino acids. The CDR3 nucleotides read TGTGCCAGCAGCCAAGATGTTCTTGAGACCCAGTACTTC. Protein sequence: CASSQDVLETQYF.

The chain carries TRBV29-1 and TRBJ2-1; D not certain. Trimming took 5 bases from V and 8 from J, leaving 19 bases between them. The CDR3 runs to 14 residues. Germline CDR1 and CDR2: SQVTM and ANQGSEA. The CDR3 bases are TGCAGCGTTCTGAGAACCCAGAAAGACCATGAGCAGTTCTTC. Amino acids: CSVLRTQKDHEQFF.

The chain couples TRBV5-1 to TRBJ2-5; D not certain. The DNA matches TRBJ2-1 better at its end, which makes the J call doubtful. The CDR3 covers 15 residues. Germline V lookup: CDR1 SGHRS, CDR2 YFSETQ. The chain's CDR3 is CASSPKEPPLNEQFF. In nucleotides, the CDR3 is TGCGCCAGCAGCCCCAAAGAACCACCCCTCAATGAGCAGTTCTTC.

This clonotype was seen a few times. The chain recombines TRBV3-1 with TRBJ2-3, with D possibly matching TRBD2 (5 bases). This CDR3 contains 14 residues. The germline gives CDR1 LGHDT, CDR2 YNNKEL (reference sequence). Trimming stripped 4 bases from V and 4 bases from J, with 12 bases between. CDR3: CASSPRASADTQYF. In DNA, the CDR3 is TGTGCCAGCAGCCCGAGGGCCTCCGCAGATACGCAGTATTTT.

For the CDR3, the DNA is TGTGCCAGCAGCCTGGACCCAGGAAGGGAGACCCAGTACTTC. Residues: CASSLDPGRETQYF. This sequence joins TRBV11-1 and TRBJ2-5; the D is unclear. Germline V gene data show CDR1 as SGHAT and CDR2 as FQDESV (reference sequence). The CDR3 consists of 14 residues. V was cut by 5 bases and J by 5 bases, with 15 bases left in between.

This clonotype was detected only a few times. V is TRBV20-1 and J is TRBJ2-3; TRBD2 might be the D (5 bases). Germline loops: CDR1 DFQATT, CDR2 SNEGSKA (reference sequence). The germline V and J ends were trimmed by 4 bases and 6 bases, with 8 bases remaining between them. This CDR3 comprises 11 residues. Written as DNA, the CDR3 is TGCAGTGCTATTCGCGGGGATACGCAGTATTTT. Protein product: CSAIRGDTQYF.

This clonotype was detected a few times. Here the CDR3 DNA reads TGCGCCAGCAGCTTACAGGGGGCTCCTAATCAGCCCCAGCATTTT. Translated: CASSLQGAPNQPQHF. This chain links TRBV5-1 with TRBJ1-5; 9 nucleotides match TRBD1. V was clipped by 2 bases and J by 4 bases; unmatched bases: 4. Germline loops: CDR1 SGHRS, CDR2 YFSETQ. The CDR3 has 15 residues.

This sequence joins TRBV12-3 or TRBV12-4 and TRBJ2-3; perhaps TRBD1 as D (5 bases). V shed 6 bases and J shed 3 bases, with 7 bases lying between them. The CDR3 loop spans 12 amino acids. This chain's CDR3 is CASRRGTDTQYF. CDR3 DNA sequence: TGTGCCAGCAGAAGGGGTACAGATACGCAGTATTTT.

The rearrangement links TRBV4-1 to TRBJ2-5, with TRBD2 matching over 15 bases. TRBJ2-1 explains the end of the DNA better; the J call may be wrong. There are 15 residues in the CDR3. Germline V gene lookup returns CDR1 MGHRA and CDR2 YSYEKL. CDR3 sequence: CASSQVGLAGGEQFF. Here the CDR3 DNA reads TGCGCCAGCAGCCAAGTGGGACTAGCGGGGGGTGAGCAGTTCTTC.

This chain connects TRBV29-1 to TRBJ2-3, with D perhaps being TRBD1 or TRBD2 (5 bases each). V was cut by 8 bases and J by 0 bases, with 12 bases left in between. CDR1 is SQVTM and CDR2 is ANQGSEA in the germline V gene. There are 13 residues in the CDR3. CDR3 in amino acids: CSFGTVSTDTQYF. For the CDR3, the DNA is TGCAGCTTCGGGACGGTGAGCACAGATACGCAGTATTTT.